This TCR beta chain was profiled in a study of shared clonotypes between healthy human individuals. Findings and caveats of the study: Only blood underwent sampling, and tissue repertoires likely differ.

All donors were Caucasian adults living in Nashville, Tennessee. Unsorted PBMC DNA was run through sequencing on ten immunoSEQ deep assay plates. Sequenced by immunoSEQ multiplex PCR; TCRdb stores in-frame clones only, minus some. The sample consists of around 500,000 clones, 75% to 85% of them appearing once. With regard to this clone: The antigen is undetermined.

V lost 7 bases to trimming and J lost 6 bases, with 6 bases between them. The V gene's germline CDR1 is MNHEY and CDR2 SVGAGI. There are 11 residues in the CDR3. Sequenced: PBMCs. This chain uses TRBV6-5 with TRBJ2-2; D is undetermined. This TCR derives from a woman aged 40 to 55 in good health. Some clones in this sample may be carry-over from other donors' samples. The CDR3 nucleotides read TGTGCCAGCACTCGCCCCGGGGAGCTGTTTTTT. It yields the protein CASTRPGELFF.